A single sample is the source of the 26 T cell receptor beta chains below, sequenced in a study of radiotherapy plus CTLA-4 blockade in lung cancer. This table comes from immunoSEQ multiplex PCR, and its TCRdb copy is limited to in-frame clones, with some not included. The sample holds roughly 100,000 clones, about four fifths seen once. The material sequenced was peripheral blood, taken from a patient treated with radiotherapy plus ipilimumab. These receptors were taken from a human donor with non-small cell lung cancer that progressed on radiotherapy plus ipilimumab.

This clone has more than one count but fewer than ten. The rearrangement uses TRBV5-1 and TRBJ2-7; 9 bases are a match to TRBD1. Trimming removed 2 bases from V and 5 bases from J; junction bases left unmatched: 8. The CDR3 runs to 15 residues. The germline V gene encodes CDR1 SGHRS and CDR2 YFSETQ. The CDR3 region is CASSFGDRELDEQYF. The CDR3 DNA is TGCGCCAGCAGCTTTGGGGACAGGGAATTAGACGAGCAGTACTTC.

The chain couples TRBV6-1 to TRBJ2-2; no reliable D call. In germline, CDR1 is MNHNS, CDR2 SASEGT. Between the trimmed V and J ends, which lost 5 bases and 1 base, there was a span of 8 bases. The CDR3 spans 14 residues. CDR3 protein: CASSNQLNTGELFF. CDR3 bases: TGTGCCAGCAGTAACCAGTTGAACACCGGGGAGCTGTTTTTT.

A single count supports this clone. The chain combines TRBV6-5 with TRBJ2-1, with D possibly being TRBD1 or TRBD2 (5 bases each). The ends were cut back, 0 bases at V and 9 bases at J, with 15 bases in the middle. The germline CDR1 and CDR2 sequences are MNHEY and SVGAGI. The CDR3 extends over 15 amino acids. CDR3 region: CASSYSRQRVLEQFF. The CDR3 DNA follows: TGTGCCAGCAGTTACTCGAGACAGAGGGTCCTTGAGCAGTTCTTC.

This clone appeared a single time. This chain uses TRBV25-1 with TRBJ2-1; unclear D gene. V lost 5 bases, J lost 4 bases, and 9 bases lay in between. Germline V gives CDR1 MGHDK, CDR2 SYGVNS. The length of the CDR3 is 13 residues. The CDR3 nucleotides are TGTGCCAGCAGTATCGCCAGTTACAATGAGCAGTTCTTC. It specifies CASSIASYNEQFF.

This clone was seen only once. V is TRBV11-3 and J is TRBJ1-5; no firm D call. Trimming left V 5 bases short and J 0 bases short, with 11 bases between. Germline V lookup: CDR1 SGHNT, CDR2 YENEEA. The CDR3 is made up of 15 amino acids. This CDR3 reads CASSVSGLSNQPQHF. CDR3 coding DNA: TGTGCCAGCAGCGTGTCAGGTCTTAGCAATCAGCCCCAGCATTTT. The full variable domain, with the rest looked up from reference TRBV11-3 and TRBJ1-5, is EAGVVQSPRYKIIEKKQPVAFWCNPISGHNTLYWYLQNLGQGPELLIRYENEEAVDDSQLPKDRFSAERLKGVDSTLKIQPAELGDSAVYLCASSVSGLSNQPQHFGDGTRLSIL.

The chain uses TRBV27 and TRBJ2-5; D might be TRBD2 (7 bases). Trimming cost V 5 bases and J 4 bases, with 11 bases left between them. The CDR3 totals 13 residues. Germline V gene lookup returns CDR1 MNHEY and CDR2 SMNVEV (reference sequence). Here the CDR3 DNA reads TGTGCCAGCAGTAGGGGGGGCGGAGAGACCCAGTACTTC. Protein: CASSRGGGETQYF.

CDR3 nucleotides: TGTGCCAGCAGTTGGTGGGGGGCTGCGGGCAATGAGCAGTTCTTC. Amino acids: CASSWWGAAGNEQFF. J is TRBJ2-1 and V is TRBV27; D is perhaps TRBD1 or TRBD2 (6 bases each). V was shortened by 4 bases and J by 6 bases, with 16 bases between the two germline ends. This CDR3 is 15 amino acids long. Germline V gene data show CDR1 as MNHEY and CDR2 as SMNVEV (reference sequence).

V gene TRBV11-2 combines with J gene TRBJ1-1, with unresolved D. Germline CDR1 SGHAT, CDR2 FQNNGV. CDR3 length equals 15 residues. The V and J ends lost 3 bases and 0 bases respectively, with 11 bases between them. CDR3 residues: CASSFYSLMNTEAFF. The DNA for the CDR3 is TGTGCCAGCAGCTTCTACAGCCTCATGAACACTGAAGCTTTCTTT.

The genes are TRBV5-4 and TRBJ2-7; D ambiguous. The CDR3 runs 14 residues. V gave up 3 bases and J gave up 1 base, with 11 bases separating them. Germline V gives CDR1 SGHNT, CDR2 YYREEE (reference sequence). CDR3 in DNA: TGTGCCAGCAGCTCAGAATTAAAGTCCTACGAGCAGTACGTC. Translating it yields CASSSELKSYEQYV.

This chain connects TRBV10-1 to TRBJ2-5; tentatively, D is TRBD2 (6 bases). V was shortened by 3 bases and J by 0 bases, with 14 bases between the two germline ends. The germline V gene encodes CDR1 WNHNN and CDR2 SYGVQD (reference sequence). The CDR3 has 16 amino acids. CDR3 nucleotides: TGCGCCAGCAGTGAAGCGGAGGGAATGTACCAAGAGACCCAGTACTTC. Translating it yields CASSEAEGMYQETQYF.

This clone was seen more than once but under ten times. A read error may produce the germline difference seen at one junction end. This sequence joins TRBV7-7 and TRBJ2-2, with 8 bases lining up with TRBD1. This CDR3 has 15 amino acids. Germline CDR1 is SSHAT and CDR2 is FNYEAQ (reference sequence). CDR3: CASSQDAQGAGELFF. CDR3 DNA: TGTGCTAGCAGCCAGGACGCACAGGGGGCCGGGGAGCTGTTTTTT.

The chain couples TRBV5-1 to TRBJ2-2, with 7 bases fitting TRBD1. This CDR3 has 15 residues. V trimming: 4 bases; J trimming: 3 bases; junction bases outside the gene matches: 6. Germline V gives CDR1 SGHRS, CDR2 YFSETQ. The DNA of the CDR3 is TGCGCCAGCAGCAAAGATACAGGGGACACCGGGGAGCTGTTTTTT. It encodes CASSKDTGDTGELFF.

This chain links TRBV19 with TRBJ1-5, with 8 bases fitting TRBD1. Looked up from germline, CDR1 is LNHDA and CDR2 is SQIVND (reference sequence). V dropped 7 bases and J dropped 6; count of bases not matched to a gene: 8. This CDR3 region has 14 residues. CDR3 loop: CASTIRTGRQPQHF. In nucleotides, the CDR3 is TGTGCCAGTACCATCAGGACAGGGCGTCAGCCCCAGCATTTT.

CDR3 sequence (DNA): TGTGCTAGTGGAACAGGGGGCTGGAATCAGCCCCAGCATTTT. It encodes CASGTGGWNQPQHF. V usage is TRBV12-5 and J usage is TRBJ1-5; TRBD1 agrees at 9 bases. Trimming at V came to 6 bases and at J to 4 bases, leaving 4 bases not matched to a gene. From germline, CDR1 is LGHNT and CDR2 FRNRAP. The CDR3 is 14 amino acids.

This clone was seen just once. The J gene is TRBJ2-3, the V gene TRBV6-5; D unclear. Trimming removed 5 bases at V and 6 bases at J, with 15 bases between. Germline V gene data show CDR1 as MNHEY and CDR2 as SVGAGI. The CDR3 is 14 amino acids. The CDR3 region is CASSLKFPPDTQYF. CDR3 nucleotide sequence: TGTGCCAGCAGTCTGAAATTTCCCCCCGATACGCAGTATTTT.

The chain combines TRBV5-1 with TRBJ2-7, with D uncertain. Germline CDR1 is SGHRS and CDR2 is YFSETQ. V lost 1 base to trimming and J lost 3 bases, with 11 bases between them. There are 14 residues in the CDR3. The CDR3: CASSLYRVGYEQYV. For the CDR3, the DNA is TGCGCCAGCAGCTTGTATCGGGTCGGCTACGAGCAGTACGTC.

The rearrangement uses TRBV5-1 and TRBJ2-2; 8 nucleotides align to TRBD2. Germline V gene data show CDR1 as SGHRS and CDR2 as YFSETQ. The CDR3 runs to 15 residues. V was pared by 4 bases and J by 4 bases, with 6 bases of the junction left unmatched. DNA of the CDR3: TGCGCCAGCAGCCCCAGCGGGAGAGGCACCGGGGAGCTGTTTTTT. Its translation: CASSPSGRGTGELFF.

The V gene is TRBV11-2, the J gene TRBJ2-2; 8 bases agree with TRBD1. Looked up from germline, CDR1 is SGHAT and CDR2 is FQNNGV. The CDR3 consists of 16 residues. V shed 0 bases, J shed 5 bases, and the junction held 5 bases outside the gene matches. The CDR3 here is CASSLDGQGATGELFF. CDR3 DNA sequence: TGTGCCAGCAGCTTAGACGGACAGGGTGCGACCGGGGAGCTGTTTTTT.

CDR3 sequence reads: CASSLRDWGNGYTF. In DNA, the CDR3 is TGTGCCAGCAGCTTAAGGGACTGGGGTAATGGCTACACCTTC. This chain joins TRBV11-2 and TRBJ1-2; D may be TRBD1 (5 bases). CDR1 and CDR2 from the germline V gene are SGHAT and FQNNGV. The CDR3 is 14 residues long. V lost 2 bases to trimming and J lost 6 bases, with 13 bases between them.

This clone was seen only once. The chain combines TRBV6-1 with TRBJ2-3; D unresolved. The V and J ends lost 6 bases and 6 bases respectively, with 7 bases between them. CDR3 size: 11 residues. Germline CDR1 is MNHNS and CDR2 is SASEGT. CDR3 sequence reads: CASRKEDTQYF. DNA of the CDR3: TGTGCCAGCAGAAAAGAGGATACGCAGTATTTT.

For the CDR3, the DNA is TGTGCCAGCAGCTTTTTCAGTTACAATGAGCAGTTCTTC. It translates to CASSFFSYNEQFF. The J gene is TRBJ2-1, the V gene TRBV5-6; unclear D gene. The V and J ends lost 2 bases and 4 bases respectively, with 7 bases between them. The length of the CDR3 is 13 residues. Germline-derived CDR1 and CDR2 are SGHDT and YYEEEE.

V is TRBV5-4 and J is TRBJ2-1; D is possibly TRBD1 (6 bases). V lost 4 bases and J lost 6, with 11 bases in between. The CDR3 has 13 residues. From germline, CDR1 is SGHNT and CDR2 YYREEE (reference sequence). Here the CDR3 reads CASSGPQGNEQFF. CDR3 in DNA: TGTGCCAGCAGCGGGCCACAGGGCAATGAGCAGTTCTTC.

The V and J genes are TRBV28 and TRBJ2-5; TRBD2 agrees at 11 bases. This CDR3 comprises 15 residues. V lost 8 bases and J lost 3; bases outside the gene matches: 8. Germline V CDR1 and CDR2: MDHEN, SYDVKM. In nucleotides, the CDR3 is TGTGCCAGCGAGGGACTAGCGGAGGGGGAAGAGACCCAGTACTTC. As protein: CASEGLAEGEETQYF.

The chain employs TRBV6-5 and TRBJ1-1; D is ambiguous. In germline, CDR1 is MNHEY, CDR2 SVGAGI. CDR3 length equals 15 residues. Trimming took off 6 bases at V and 1 base at J, with 15 bases between the two ends. CDR3 in DNA: TGTGCCAGCAGCCTAAGACCCTTCCCGAACACTGAAGCTTTCTTT. Protein sequence: CASSLRPFPNTEAFF.

J is TRBJ2-2 and V is TRBV7-2; 7 bases are shared with TRBD2. In germline, CDR1 is SGHTA, CDR2 FQGNSA. V was clipped by 6 bases and J by 9 bases; unmatched bases: 10. CDR3 length: 14 residues. CDR3 DNA: TGTGCCAGCAGTTTCCTCCGGGACTACCGGGAGCTGTTTTTT. Protein sequence: CASSFLRDYRELFF.

This clone was seen just once. This chain links TRBV19 with TRBJ1-1; 7 bases align to TRBD1. This CDR3 spans 16 amino acids. The germline CDR1 and CDR2 sequences are LNHDA and SQIVND (reference sequence). V lost 7 bases, J lost 0 bases, and 11 bases stayed unmatched. Written as DNA, the CDR3 is TGTGCCAGTATTAATGCCCTGGGACAGATGAACACTGAAGCTTTCTTT. This translates into CASINALGQMNTEAFF.